These 12 T cell receptor beta chains originate from one sample sequenced in a study of shared clonotypes between healthy human individuals (TCRdb year 2020). CD8 naive samples consisted of CD45RO-negative cells that were positively selected for CCR7, yielding a CD45RA+CCR7+ population without TemRA cells. Libraries were constructed by the immunoSEQ multiplex PCR assay. Held by TCRdb, this immuneACCESS table contains in-frame sequences only and omits some clones. Under half of the omission traces to an unresolved V gene where checked; the cause of the rest is unknown. The sample table lists hundreds of thousands of clones, about 95% of them with a count of one. 0.11% of the sample is held by the ten biggest clonotypes. Sequenced material: naive CD8+ T cells sorted from blood. The cell subset or site label of this sample denotes: CD45RA+CCR7+. The receptors originated from a woman aged 30 to 39 in good health.

The CDR3 protein is CASSFGPNTGELFF. The CDR3 coding sequence is TGTGCCAGCAGCTTTGGGCCGAACACCGGGGAGCTGTTTTTT. J is TRBJ2-2 and V is TRBV7-9; no clear D. CDR3 size: 14 residues. V lost 3 bases and J 0 bases, leaving 5 bases between the germline ends. Looked up from germline, CDR1 is SEHNR and CDR2 is FQNEAQ (reference sequence).

This chain uses TRBV27 with TRBJ2-7, with TRBD1 as a possible D gene (6 bases). The CDR3 has 14 residues. V was cut by 4 bases and J by 6 bases, with 16 bases left in between. CDR1 is MNHEY and CDR2 is SMNVEV in the germline V gene (reference sequence). CDR3: CASSYGDTLSEQYF. CDR3 nucleotide sequence: TGTGCCAGCAGTTACGGGGACACCTTGAGCGAGCAGTACTTC.

This chain joins TRBV28 and TRBJ1-1; TRBD1 might be the D (5 bases). CDR1 MDHEN and CDR2 SYDVKM come from the germline V gene. CDR3 size: 14 residues. V shed 5 bases and J shed 8 bases, with 18 bases lying between them. CDR3 nucleotide sequence: TGTGCCAGCAGTGGGCAGGTGGGGGACCGAGAAGCTTTCTTT. Its translation is CASSGQVGDREAFF.

This chain connects TRBV11-3 to TRBJ2-7, with a tentative D call TRBD1 (5 bases). V lost 7 bases to trimming and J lost 3 bases, with 31 bases between them. The CDR3 is 19 residues long. The germline V gene has CDR1 SGHNT and CDR2 YENEEA. The CDR3 reads CASKVSGFTTSASCYEQYF. CDR3 DNA sequence: TGTGCCAGCAAAGTATCAGGGTTTACTACGTCGGCTAGTTGCTACGAGCAGTACTTC.

The chain carries TRBV6-4 and TRBJ2-7; TRBD1 matches 9 bases. V shed 6 bases, J shed 5 bases, and the junction held 5 bases outside the gene matches. This CDR3 spans 13 amino acids. Germline V CDR1 and CDR2: MRHNA, SNTAGT. CDR3 residues: CASRPDRGHEQYF. For the CDR3, the DNA is TGTGCCAGCAGACCGGACAGGGGACACGAGCAGTACTTC.

The genes are TRBV7-9 and TRBJ2-7; 7 bases fit TRBD2. Germline V gene sequence: CDR1 SEHNR, CDR2 FQNEAQ (reference sequence). Trimming removed 5 bases from V and 0 bases from J; junction bases left unmatched: 7. CDR3 length: 15 residues. In nucleotides, the CDR3 is TGTGCCAGCAGCCAACAGCGGGACGGCTCCTACGAGCAGTACTTC. Translated: CASSQQRDGSYEQYF.

The genes are TRBV4-1 and TRBJ2-1; 9 nucleotides line up with TRBD1. The CDR3 spans 15 residues. Trimming took 0 bases from V and 4 from J; bases not matched to a gene: 1. From germline, CDR1 is MGHRA and CDR2 YSYEKL. DNA for the CDR3: TGCGCCAGCAGCCAAGAGGGGACAGGGTACAATGAGCAGTTCTTC. It codes for CASSQEGTGYNEQFF.

This clone showed up just once. The V call is TRBV7-2, the J call TRBJ1-1; perhaps TRBD1 as D (5 bases). From germline, CDR1 is SGHTA and CDR2 FQGNSA. Trimming left V 5 bases short and J 4 bases short, with 20 bases between. The CDR3 runs to 16 residues. The CDR3 here is CASSPGRSYRITEAFF. The CDR3, as DNA: TGTGCCAGCAGCCCGGGCAGGAGCTACAGGATCACTGAAGCTTTCTTT.

The V and J genes are TRBV5-8 and TRBJ2-5; D remains unclear. The J call is uncertain, as TRBJ2-7 better fits the DNA end. The CDR3 has 15 amino acids. The germline CDR1 and CDR2 sequences are SGHTS and YDEGEE. The CDR3 DNA sequence: TGTGCCAGCAGCTTGGAGGCTGGCCACTCCTACGAGCAGTACTTC. This translates into CASSLEAGHSYEQYF.

The V and J genes are TRBV29-1 and TRBJ2-7; 8 nucleotides match TRBD1. CDR3 size: 14 residues. Germline trimming cut 5 bases from V and 0 bases from J; bases unmatched to any gene: 6. The germline V gene has CDR1 SQVTM and CDR2 ANQGSEA. The CDR3 region has the DNA TGCAGCGTTTCGACAGGGGCGAACTCCTACGAGCAGTACTTC. Translated, it gives CSVSTGANSYEQYF.

The chain couples TRBV28 to TRBJ1-3; tentative D call: TRBD1 (5 bases). The CDR3 contains 14 residues. CDR1 is MDHEN and CDR2 is SYDVKM in the germline V gene. V gave up 7 bases and J gave up 0 bases, with 10 bases separating them. CDR3 sequence: CASTAGDSGNTIYF. Written as DNA, the CDR3 is TGTGCCAGCACCGCGGGGGACTCTGGAAACACCATATATTTT.

V gene TRBV19 combines with J gene TRBJ2-7; TRBD2 might be the D (7 bases). This CDR3 contains 17 residues. Germline V gives CDR1 LNHDA, CDR2 SQIVND (reference sequence). Trimming shortened V by 3 bases and J by 2 bases, and 20 bases separated the two germline ends. CDR3 in DNA: TGTGCCAGTAGTATGTATGCCGGACTAGGGGGAACCTACGAGCAGTACTTC. Translation: CASSMYAGLGGTYEQYF.